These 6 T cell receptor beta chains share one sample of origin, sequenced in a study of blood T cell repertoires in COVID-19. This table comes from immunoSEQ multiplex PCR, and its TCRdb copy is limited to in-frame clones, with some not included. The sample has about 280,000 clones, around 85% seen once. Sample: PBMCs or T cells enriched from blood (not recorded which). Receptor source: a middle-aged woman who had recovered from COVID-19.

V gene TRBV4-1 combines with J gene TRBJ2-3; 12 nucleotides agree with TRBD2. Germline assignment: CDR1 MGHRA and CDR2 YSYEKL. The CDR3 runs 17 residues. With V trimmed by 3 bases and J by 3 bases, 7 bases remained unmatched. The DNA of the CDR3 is TGCGCCAGCAGCCATACCCGGACTAGCGGGAAAACAGATACGCAGTATTTT. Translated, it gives CASSHTRTSGKTDTQYF.

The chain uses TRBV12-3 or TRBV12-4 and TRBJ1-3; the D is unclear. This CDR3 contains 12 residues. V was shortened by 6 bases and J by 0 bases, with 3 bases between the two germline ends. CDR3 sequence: CASSNSGNTIYF. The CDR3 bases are TGTGCCAGCAGCAACTCTGGAAACACCATATATTTT.

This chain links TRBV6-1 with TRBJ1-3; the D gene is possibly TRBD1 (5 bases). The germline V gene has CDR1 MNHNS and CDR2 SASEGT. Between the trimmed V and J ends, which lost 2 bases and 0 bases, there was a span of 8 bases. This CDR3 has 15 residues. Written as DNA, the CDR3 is TGTGCCAGCAGTGAACGGGGGATCTCTGGAAACACCATATATTTT. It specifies CASSERGISGNTIYF.

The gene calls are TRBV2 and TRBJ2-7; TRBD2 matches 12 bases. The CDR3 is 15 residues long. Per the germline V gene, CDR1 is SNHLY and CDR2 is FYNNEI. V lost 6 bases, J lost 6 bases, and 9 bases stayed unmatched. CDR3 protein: CASSATSGSYPEQYF. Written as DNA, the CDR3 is TGTGCCAGCAGCGCGACTAGCGGGAGCTATCCCGAGCAGTACTTC.

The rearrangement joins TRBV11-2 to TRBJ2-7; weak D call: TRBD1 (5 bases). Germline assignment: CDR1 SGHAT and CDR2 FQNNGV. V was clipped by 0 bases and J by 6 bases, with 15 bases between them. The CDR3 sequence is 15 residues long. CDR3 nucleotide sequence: TGTGCCAGCAGCTTAGATCGTCGGCAGGGTATCGAGCAGTACTTC. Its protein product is CASSLDRRQGIEQYF.

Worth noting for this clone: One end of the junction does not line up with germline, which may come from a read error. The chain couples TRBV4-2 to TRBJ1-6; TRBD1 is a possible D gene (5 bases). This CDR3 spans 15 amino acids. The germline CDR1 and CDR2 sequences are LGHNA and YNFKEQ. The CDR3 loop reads CASNQDFGQNSPLHF. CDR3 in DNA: TGTGCCAGCAACCAAGATTTTGGACAAAATTCACCCCTCCACTTT.